The following is a T cell receptor beta chain sequence with its context. As yet, its antigen is unknown. The assay was immunoSEQ multiplex PCR, and TCRdb's table has in-frame clones only and misses some. The sample gives some 150,000 clones, approximately 88% of which show up once; around 15% is in the top ten. This CDR3 comprises 13 residues. Unmatched junction bases numbered 7, after V lost 5 bases and J lost 6 bases. Looked up from germline, CDR1 is LGHDT and CDR2 is YNNKEL (reference sequence). This specimen belongs to a study of T cell responses to AZD1222 COVID-19 vaccine. General study points: Reportedly, nearly half the spike-specific TCRs target unmutated variant regions. Researchers took repertoire samples only after the peak T cell response had come. White British donors predominated, females outnumbered males, and clonal diversity was possibly underestimated.

The source of this sequence is an adult in good health. The sequences come from peripheral blood, collected on day 0 of AZD1222 vaccination. The gene calls are TRBV3-1 (or the pseudogene TRBV3-2) and TRBJ2-7; TRBD1 agrees at 7 bases. Written as DNA, the CDR3 is TGTGCCAGCAGCTTCACAGGGGAAGGCGAGCAGTACTTC. Translating it yields CASSFTGEGEQYF.